This TCR beta chain was recovered during a study of OX40 agonist ivuxolimab in advanced cancers. The table came from immunoSEQ multiplex PCR; TCRdb's copy has only in-frame clones and leaves some out. The table records 20,000 to 25,000 clones, under 90% of them present only once. The V and J ends lost 2 bases and 3 bases respectively, with 13 bases between them. CDR1 is MNHNY, CDR2 SVGAGI, per germline (reference sequence). CDR3 length: 15 amino acids. The study, taken as a whole, reports: Averaged across samples, CD8+ T cells carried more expanded clones than CD4+ did.

As regards this clone: Its antigen is currently unknown.

The source material was CD4+ or CD8+ T cells sorted from blood, sampled in a trial of the OX40 agonist ivuxolimab. This clonotype originated in an adult with an advanced solid tumor such as melanoma, head and neck, liver or kidney cancer. J is TRBJ1-1 and V is TRBV6-6; D not certain. CDR3 bases: TGTGCCAGCAGTTACGACGCGACGTTGGACACTGAAGCTTTCTTT. It codes for CASSYDATLDTEAFF.